At least ten counts were recorded for the clone carrying this TCR beta chain. Antigen: not known. Blood RNA came from unsorted whole blood; germline DNA was also extracted. The data were obtained in a study of tumor-infiltrating lymphocytes in primary liver carcinoma. Germline V gene data show CDR1 as MGHRA and CDR2 as YSYEKL. This CDR3 spans 14 amino acids. The V end lost 4 bases, the J end lost 8 bases, and 17 bases lay between the germline ends. Study-wide findings and caveats: For tumor-adjacent and tumor-blood pairs, overlap was less than that seen for tumor region pairs.

With 500 ng total RNA as template and a constant-region primer, TCR beta cDNA was made. Three rounds of nested multiplex PCR with slightly modified ARM-PCR produced TCR beta libraries. Amplification in the first two PCR rounds was performed using TRBV1-TRBV30 forward primers and a C-beta reverse primer for 9 to 11 cycles each. Each CDR3 protein gets one entry after TCRdb re-called the multiplex PCR reads with MiXCR. Of some 190,000 distinct CDR3 sequences in the sample, 60% were seen once. Material: peripheral blood. The chain links TRBV4-1 to TRBJ1-2, with TRBD1 as a possible D gene (6 bases). The sequence was collected from a man in his forties or fifties with primary liver carcinoma and hepatitis B virus infection. The CDR3 coding sequence is TGCGCCAGCAGCCTAACCCAGGGGATTGAGGGCTACACCTTC. Protein product: CASSLTQGIEGYTF.